This T cell receptor (beta chain) was sequenced for a study of identical twins. Study findings and constraints: Twins' excess sharing was less marked for out-of-frame beta sequences.

V dropped 6 bases and J dropped 4 bases, with 8 bases sitting between them. This CDR3 region has 11 residues. Per germline, CDR1 DFQATT and CDR2 SNEGSKA (reference sequence). TCRdb analysed the 5' RACE reads with MiXCR anew, one entry per CDR3 protein. Of 1.5 million to 2 million distinct CDR3 sequences in the sample, less than 35% were seen once. As regards this clonotype: Its antigen remains unidentified.

No donor was unhealthy or non-Caucasian. This sequence was found in a newborn girl in good health. Sequenced: cord blood. V gene TRBV20-1 combines with J gene TRBJ2-3; D is undetermined. The CDR3 region has the DNA TGCAGTGCCCTAATAGCAGATACGCAGTATTTT. Translated, it gives CSALIADTQYF.